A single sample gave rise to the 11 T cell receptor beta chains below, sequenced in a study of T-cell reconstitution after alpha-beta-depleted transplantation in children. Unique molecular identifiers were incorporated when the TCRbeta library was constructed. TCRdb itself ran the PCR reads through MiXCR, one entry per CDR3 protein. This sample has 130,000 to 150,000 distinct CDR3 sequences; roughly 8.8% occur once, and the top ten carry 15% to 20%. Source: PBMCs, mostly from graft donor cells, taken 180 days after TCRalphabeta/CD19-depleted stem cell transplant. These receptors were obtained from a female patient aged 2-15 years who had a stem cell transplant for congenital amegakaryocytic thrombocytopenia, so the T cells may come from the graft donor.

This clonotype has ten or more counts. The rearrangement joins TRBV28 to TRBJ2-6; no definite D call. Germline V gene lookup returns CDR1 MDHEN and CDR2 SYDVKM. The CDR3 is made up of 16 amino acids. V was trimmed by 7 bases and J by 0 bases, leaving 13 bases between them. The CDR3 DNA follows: TGTGCCAGCACGAGGTCGACCCTCTCTGGGGCCAACGTCCTGACTTTC. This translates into CASTRSTLSGANVLTF.

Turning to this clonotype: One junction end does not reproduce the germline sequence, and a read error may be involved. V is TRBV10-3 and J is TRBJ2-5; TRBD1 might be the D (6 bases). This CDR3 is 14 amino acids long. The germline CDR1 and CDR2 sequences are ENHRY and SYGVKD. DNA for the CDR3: TGTGCCATCAGTGGCAGGGGCGTAGAAGAGACCAAGTACTTC. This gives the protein CAISGRGVEETKYF.

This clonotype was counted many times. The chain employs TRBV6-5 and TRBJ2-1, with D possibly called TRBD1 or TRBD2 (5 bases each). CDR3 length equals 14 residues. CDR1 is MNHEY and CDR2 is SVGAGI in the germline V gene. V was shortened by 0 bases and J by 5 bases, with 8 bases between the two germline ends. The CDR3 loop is CASSYSWDHNEQFF. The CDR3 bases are TGTGCCAGCAGTTACTCATGGGACCACAATGAGCAGTTCTTC.

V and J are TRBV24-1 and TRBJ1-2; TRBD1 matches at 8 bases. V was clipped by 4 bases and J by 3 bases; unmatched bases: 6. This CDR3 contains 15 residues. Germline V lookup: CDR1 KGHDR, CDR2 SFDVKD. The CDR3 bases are TGTGCCACCAGTGACCCTACACAGGGGGACTATGGCTACACCTTC. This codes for CATSDPTQGDYGYTF.

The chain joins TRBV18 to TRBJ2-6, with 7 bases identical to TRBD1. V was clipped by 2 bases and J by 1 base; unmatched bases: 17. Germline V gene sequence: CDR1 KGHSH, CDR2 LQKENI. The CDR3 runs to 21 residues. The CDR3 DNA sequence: TGTGCCAGCTCACCATTCCCGGGACAGTCGATTCTCTCTTCTGGGGCCAACGTCCTGACTTTC. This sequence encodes CASSPFPGQSILSSGANVLTF.

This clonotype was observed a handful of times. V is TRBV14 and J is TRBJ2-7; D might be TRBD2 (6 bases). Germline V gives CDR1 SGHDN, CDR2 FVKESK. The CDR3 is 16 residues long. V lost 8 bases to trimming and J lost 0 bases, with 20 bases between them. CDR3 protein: CASARVGPGSSYEQYF. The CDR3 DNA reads TGTGCCAGCGCACGGGTCGGGCCCGGGAGCTCCTACGAGCAGTACTTC. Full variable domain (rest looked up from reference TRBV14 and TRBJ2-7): EAGVTQFPSHSVIEKGQTVTLRCDPISGHDNLYWYRRVMGKEIKFLLHFVKESKQDESGMPNNRFLAERTGGTYSTLKVQPAELEDSGVYFCASARVGPGSSYEQYFGPGTRLTVT.

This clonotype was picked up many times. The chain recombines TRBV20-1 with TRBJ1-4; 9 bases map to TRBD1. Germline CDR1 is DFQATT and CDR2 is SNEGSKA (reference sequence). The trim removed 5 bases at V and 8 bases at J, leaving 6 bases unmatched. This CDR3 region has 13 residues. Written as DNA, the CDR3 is TGCAGTGCTGCCCAGGGGACAGGGGAAAAACTGTTTTTT. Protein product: CSAAQGTGEKLFF.

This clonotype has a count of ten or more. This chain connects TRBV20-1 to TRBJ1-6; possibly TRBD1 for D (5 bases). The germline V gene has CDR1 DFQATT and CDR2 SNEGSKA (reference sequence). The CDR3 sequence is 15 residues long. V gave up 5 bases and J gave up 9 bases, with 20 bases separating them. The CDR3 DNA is TGCAGTGCTGGGGAGGTGGGCAGGGAGCGTTCACCCCTCCACTTT. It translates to CSAGEVGRERSPLHF.

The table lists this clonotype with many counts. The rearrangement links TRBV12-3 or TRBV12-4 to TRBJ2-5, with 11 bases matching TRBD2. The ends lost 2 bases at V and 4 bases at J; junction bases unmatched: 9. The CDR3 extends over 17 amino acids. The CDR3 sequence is CASSLPTSGRSGETQYF. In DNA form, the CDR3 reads TGTGCCAGCAGTTTACCCACTAGCGGGAGATCGGGAGAGACCCAGTACTTC.

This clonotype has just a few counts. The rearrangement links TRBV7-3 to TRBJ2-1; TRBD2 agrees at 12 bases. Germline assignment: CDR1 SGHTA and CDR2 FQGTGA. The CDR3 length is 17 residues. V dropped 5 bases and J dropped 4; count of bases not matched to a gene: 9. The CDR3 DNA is TGTGCCAGCAGCCCCCAACCGCTAGCGGGAGGGTACAATGAGCAGTTCTTC. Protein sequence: CASSPQPLAGGYNEQFF. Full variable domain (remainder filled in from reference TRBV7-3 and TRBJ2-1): GAGVSQTPSNKVTEKGKYVELRCDPISGHTALYWYRQSLGQGPEFLIYFQGTGAADDSGLPNDRFFAVRPEGSVSTLKIQRTERGDSAVYLCASSPQPLAGGYNEQFFGPGTRLTVL.

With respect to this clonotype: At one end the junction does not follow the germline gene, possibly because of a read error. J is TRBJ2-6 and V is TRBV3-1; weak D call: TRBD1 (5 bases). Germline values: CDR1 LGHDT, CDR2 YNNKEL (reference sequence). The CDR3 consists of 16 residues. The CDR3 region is CASSQDWGEGANGLTF. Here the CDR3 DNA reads TGTGCCAGCAGCCAAGATTGGGGTGAAGGGGCCAACGGCCTGACTTTC.